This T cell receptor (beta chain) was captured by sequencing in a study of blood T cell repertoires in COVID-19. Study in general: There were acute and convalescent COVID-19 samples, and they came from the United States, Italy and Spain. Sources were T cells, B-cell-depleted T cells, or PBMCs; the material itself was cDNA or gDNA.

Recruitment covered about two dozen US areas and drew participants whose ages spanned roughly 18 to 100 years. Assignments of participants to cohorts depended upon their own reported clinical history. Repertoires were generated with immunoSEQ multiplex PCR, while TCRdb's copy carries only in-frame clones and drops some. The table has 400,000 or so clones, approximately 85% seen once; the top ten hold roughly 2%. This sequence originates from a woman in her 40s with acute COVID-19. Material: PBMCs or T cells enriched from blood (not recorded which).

CDR3 DNA: TGTGCCAGCAGCCAAGAGGTGGAGGGGTGGAATTCACCCCTCCACTTT. Protein sequence: CASSQEVEGWNSPLHF. This chain joins TRBV3-1 (or the pseudogene TRBV3-2) and TRBJ1-6, with D possibly being TRBD1 (5 bases). The V gene's germline CDR1 is LGHDT and CDR2 YNNKEL (reference sequence). This CDR3 contains 16 residues. Trimming pared 0 bases from V and 7 bases from J, leaving 13 bases between.